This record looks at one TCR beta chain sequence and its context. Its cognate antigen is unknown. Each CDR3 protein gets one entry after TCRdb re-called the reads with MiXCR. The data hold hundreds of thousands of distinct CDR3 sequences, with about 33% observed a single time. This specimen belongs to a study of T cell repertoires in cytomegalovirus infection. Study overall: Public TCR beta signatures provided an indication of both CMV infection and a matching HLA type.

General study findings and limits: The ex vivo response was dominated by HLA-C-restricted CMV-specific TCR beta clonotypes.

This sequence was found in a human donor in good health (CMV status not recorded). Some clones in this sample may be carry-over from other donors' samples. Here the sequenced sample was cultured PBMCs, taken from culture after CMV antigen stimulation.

The CDR3 nucleotides are TGTGCCAGCAGAACCACAGGGGCAAGCAATCAGCCCCAGCATTTT. Translating gives CASRTTGASNQPQHF. The chain combines TRBV2 with TRBJ1-5, with 7 bases matching TRBD1. This CDR3 spans 15 amino acids. J gave up 1 base and V 6 bases, and 6 bases lay outside the gene matches. From germline, CDR1 is SNHLY and CDR2 FYNNEI.